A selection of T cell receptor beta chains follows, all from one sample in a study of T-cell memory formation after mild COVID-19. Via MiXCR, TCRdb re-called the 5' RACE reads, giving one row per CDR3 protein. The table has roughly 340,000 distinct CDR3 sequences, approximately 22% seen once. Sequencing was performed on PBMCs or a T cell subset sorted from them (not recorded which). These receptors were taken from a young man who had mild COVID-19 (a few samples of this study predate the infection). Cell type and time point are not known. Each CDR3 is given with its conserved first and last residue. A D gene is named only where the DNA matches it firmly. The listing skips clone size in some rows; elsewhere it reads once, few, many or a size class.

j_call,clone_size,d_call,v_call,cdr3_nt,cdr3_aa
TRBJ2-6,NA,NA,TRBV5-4,TGTGCCAGCAGATATGGACCTGGGGCCAACGTCCTGACTTTC,CASRYGPGANVLTF
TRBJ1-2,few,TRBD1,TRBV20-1,TGCAGTGCTGGGACAGGGAACCCCTATGGCTACACCTTC,CSAGTGNPYGYTF
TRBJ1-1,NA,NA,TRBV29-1,TGCAGCGTGTGGGGAACTGTAGACACTGAAGCTTTCTTT,CSVWGTVDTEAFF
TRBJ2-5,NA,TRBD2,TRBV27,TGTGCCAGCACCCCGACTAGCGGGGGGGCCGTTGAGACCCAGTACTTC,CASTPTSGGAVETQYF
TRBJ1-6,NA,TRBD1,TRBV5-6,TGTGCCAGCAGCTTGGCGTCCGGGACAGGGTATAATTCACCCCTCCACTTT,CASSLASGTGYNSPLHF
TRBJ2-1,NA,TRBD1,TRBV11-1,TGTGCCAGCAGCCCAGGGGGCGCGTGGAATGAGCAGTTCTTC,CASSPGGAWNEQFF
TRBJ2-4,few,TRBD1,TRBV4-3,TGCGCCAGCAGCCAGGGACAGGGGGCCATTCAGTACTTC,CASSQGQGAIQYF
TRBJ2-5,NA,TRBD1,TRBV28,TGTGCCACCCAGACAGGGGGTGGGGAGACCCAGTACTTC,CATQTGGGETQYF
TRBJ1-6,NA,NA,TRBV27,TGTGCCAGCAGTCCGGGGGGCGTCGATAATTCACCCCTCCACTTT,CASSPGGVDNSPLHF
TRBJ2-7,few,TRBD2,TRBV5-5,TGTGCCAGCAGTTCGGCGCGGGGGGTCGCCTACGAGCAGTACTTC,CASSSARGVAYEQYF
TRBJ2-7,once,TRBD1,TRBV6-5,TGTGCCAGCAGTTCCAACAGGGGCAAAAGCGAGCAGTACTTC,CASSSNRGKSEQYF
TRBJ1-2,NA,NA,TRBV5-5,TGTGCCAGCAGCTTAACGATCGTTGCCCATGGCTACACCTTC,CASSLTIVAHGYTF
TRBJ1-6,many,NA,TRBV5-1,TGCGCCAGCAGCATCCTCCCGACAGGCACGGGTTCACCCCTCCACTTT,CASSILPTGTGSPLHF
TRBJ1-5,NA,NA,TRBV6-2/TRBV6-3,TGTGCCAGCAGTTTTATTGGCAATCAGCCCCAGCATTTT,CASSFIGNQPQHF
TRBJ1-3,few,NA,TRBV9,TGTGCCAGCAGCGTCAGCGGAAACACCATATATTTT,CASSVSGNTIYF
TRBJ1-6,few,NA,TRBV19,TGTGCCAGTAGTTATCGGGGATTTGATTCACCCCTCCACTTT,CASSYRGFDSPLHF